Presented here are 12 T cell receptor beta chains from one specimen sequenced in a study of T cells in Graves' hyperthyroidism and ophthalmopathy. From RNA transcripts, TCR beta CDR3 regions were amplified. RT-PCR in the first round (using the HTBI primer set) targeted the TCR CDR3. MiXCR was run by TCRdb on the multiplex PCR reads, yielding one entry per CDR3 protein. The repertoire includes about 330,000 distinct CDR3 sequences, roughly 13% of them detected once, and 34% sits in the top ten. Specimen: blood. The receptor set was obtained from a middle-aged woman with Graves' ophthalmopathy.

This clonotype was observed at least ten times. CDR3: CASSLAGWDTEAFF. The CDR3 coding sequence is TGTGCCAGCAGTTTAGCAGGATGGGACACTGAAGCTTTCTTT. V and J are TRBV12-3 or TRBV12-4 and TRBJ1-1; unclear D gene. The V gene lost 0 bases and the J gene lost 3 bases, with 8 bases spanning the gap. The CDR3 is 14 amino acids.

This clonotype appeared many times. The CDR3: CASSIAGGYEQYF. CDR3 nucleotides: TGTGCCAGCAGCATAGCGGGCGGATACGAGCAGTACTTC. The chain combines TRBV3-1 with TRBJ2-7, with TRBD2 identical over 7 bases. V was clipped by 5 bases and J by 4 bases; unmatched bases: 5. Germline CDR1 and CDR2: LGHDT and YNNKEL (reference sequence). The length of the CDR3 is 13 residues.

The sample holds many counts of this clonotype. The chain uses TRBV20-1 and TRBJ1-2; D is uncertain. With 3 bases removed from V and 2 bases from J, the gap between germline ends came to 16 bases. This CDR3 region has 15 residues. The germline gives CDR1 DFQATT, CDR2 SNEGSKA (reference sequence). The CDR3 loop reads CSASGQALRNYGYTF. In DNA form, the CDR3 reads TGCAGTGCTAGTGGGCAGGCGCTGAGAAACTATGGCTACACCTTC.

The CDR3 spells CASSVDPVNTGELFF. In nucleotides, the CDR3 is TGTGCCAGCAGCGTAGATCCCGTGAACACCGGGGAGCTGTTTTTT. The chain employs TRBV9 and TRBJ2-2, with no clear D. The CDR3 covers 15 residues. The germline V gene has CDR1 SGDLS and CDR2 YYNGEE. V was clipped by 0 bases and J by 1 base, with 7 bases between them.

This rearrangement joins TRBV10-3 to TRBJ2-5; 8 nucleotides agree with TRBD2. The germline V gene encodes CDR1 ENHRY and CDR2 SYGVKD. Unmatched junction bases numbered 4, after V lost 2 bases and J lost 2 bases. CDR3 length: 15 residues. CDR3 DNA sequence: TGTGCCATCAGTGAGCTGGCTAGCGGGCAAGAGACCCAGTACTTC. Translated, it gives CAISELASGQETQYF.

The V and J genes are TRBV7-2 and TRBJ1-2; TRBD1 matches 8 bases. Germline V lookup: CDR1 SGHTA, CDR2 FQGNSA. With V trimmed by 5 bases and J by 0 bases, 2 bases remained unmatched. The CDR3 runs 14 residues. The CDR3 loop reads CASSRDRPNYGYTF. As DNA, the CDR3 is TGTGCCAGCAGCCGGGACAGGCCTAACTATGGCTACACCTTC.

This clonotype was observed many times. The chain has TRBV2 and TRBJ2-5; D not certain. CDR1 and CDR2 from the germline V gene are SNHLY and FYNNEI. Between the trimmed V and J ends, which lost 6 bases and 1 base, there was a span of 9 bases. The CDR3 extends over 13 amino acids. The CDR3 sequence is CASSANSQETQYF. The CDR3 DNA reads TGTGCCAGCAGCGCTAACAGCCAAGAGACCCAGTACTTC.

This clonotype was counted only a few times. The chain employs TRBV24-1 and TRBJ2-1; 10 positions match TRBD2. The CDR3 contains 15 residues. V lost 7 bases and J lost 8; bases outside the gene matches: 10. Germline assignment: CDR1 KGHDR and CDR2 SFDVKD. The DNA for the CDR3 is TGTGCCACCAGCCCTCCGGGACTAGCGACGCATGAGCAGTTCTTC. Protein: CATSPPGLATHEQFF.

This clonotype was detected a few times. This rearrangement joins TRBV20-1 to TRBJ2-7; the D gene could be TRBD1 or TRBD2 (6 bases each). The CDR3 runs 15 residues. In germline, CDR1 is DFQATT, CDR2 SNEGSKA (reference sequence). The V end lost 2 bases, the J end lost 3 bases, and 17 bases lay between the germline ends. CDR3 DNA sequence: TGCAGTGCTAGAAGAACTAGACGGGGGCTCTACGAGCAGTACTTC. As protein: CSARRTRRGLYEQYF.

The chain joins TRBV19 to TRBJ1-3; D not certain. Germline V gene data show CDR1 as LNHDA and CDR2 as SQIVND (reference sequence). V was pared by 3 bases and J by 1 base, with 16 bases between. The CDR3 is made up of 17 amino acids. The CDR3 spells CASSMRGDLPSGNTIYF. The CDR3 bases are TGTGCCAGTAGTATGAGAGGAGATCTTCCTTCTGGAAACACCATATATTTT.

This clonotype has at least ten counts. The chain is built from TRBV18 and TRBJ2-1; 8 bases match TRBD2. Per the germline V gene, CDR1 is KGHSH and CDR2 is LQKENI. With V trimmed by 3 bases and J by 8 bases, 6 bases remained unmatched. CDR3 size: 14 residues. The CDR3 protein is CASSPWTSSYEQFF. For the CDR3, the DNA is TGTGCCAGCTCACCTTGGACTAGCTCCTATGAGCAGTTCTTC.

The chain links TRBV24-1 to TRBJ2-6, with D uncertain. CDR1 is KGHDR, CDR2 SFDVKD, per germline. Trimming took off 3 bases at V and 0 bases at J, with 2 bases between the two ends. This CDR3 contains 14 residues. In nucleotides, the CDR3 is TGTGCCACCAGTGATAGCTCTGGGGCCAACGTCCTGACTTTC. This gives the protein CATSDSSGANVLTF.